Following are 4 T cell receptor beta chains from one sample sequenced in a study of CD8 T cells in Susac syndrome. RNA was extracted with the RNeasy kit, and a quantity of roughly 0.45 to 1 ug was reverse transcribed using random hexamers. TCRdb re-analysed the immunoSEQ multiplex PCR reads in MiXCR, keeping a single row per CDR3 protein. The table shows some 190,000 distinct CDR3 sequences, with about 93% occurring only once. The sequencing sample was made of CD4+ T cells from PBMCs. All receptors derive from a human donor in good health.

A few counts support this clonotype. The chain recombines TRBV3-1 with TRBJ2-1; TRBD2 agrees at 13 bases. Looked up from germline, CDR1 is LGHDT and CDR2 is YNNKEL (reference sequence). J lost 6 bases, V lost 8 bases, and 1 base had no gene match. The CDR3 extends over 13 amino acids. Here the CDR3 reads CASRLAGGNEQFF. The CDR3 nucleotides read TGTGCCAGCCGACTAGCGGGGGGCAATGAGCAGTTCTTC.

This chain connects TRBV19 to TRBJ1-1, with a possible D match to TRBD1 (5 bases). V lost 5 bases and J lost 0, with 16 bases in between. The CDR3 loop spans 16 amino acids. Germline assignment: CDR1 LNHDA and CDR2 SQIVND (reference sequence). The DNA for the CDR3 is TGTGCCAGTAGTCTCCTTAGAGGGGTCATGAACACTGAAGCTTTCTTT. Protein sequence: CASSLLRGVMNTEAFF. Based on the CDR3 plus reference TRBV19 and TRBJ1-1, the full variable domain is DGGITQSPKYLFRKEGQNVTLSCEQNLNHDAMYWYRQDPGQGLRLIYYSQIVNDFQKGDIAEGYSVSREKKESFPLTVTSAQKNPTAFYLCASSLLRGVMNTEAFFGQGTRLTVV.

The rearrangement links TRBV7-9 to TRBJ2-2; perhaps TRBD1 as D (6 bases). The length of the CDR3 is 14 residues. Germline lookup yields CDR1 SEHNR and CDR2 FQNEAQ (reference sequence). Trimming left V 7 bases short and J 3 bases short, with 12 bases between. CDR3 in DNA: TGTGCCAGCACTTCGGGACAATACACCGGGGAGCTGTTTTTT. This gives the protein CASTSGQYTGELFF.

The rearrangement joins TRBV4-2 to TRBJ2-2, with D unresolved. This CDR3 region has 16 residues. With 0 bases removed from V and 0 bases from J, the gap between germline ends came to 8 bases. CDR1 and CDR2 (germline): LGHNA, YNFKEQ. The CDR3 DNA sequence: TGTGCCAGCAGCCAAGACTCGGGCGCGAACACCGGGGAGCTGTTTTTT. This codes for CASSQDSGANTGELFF.